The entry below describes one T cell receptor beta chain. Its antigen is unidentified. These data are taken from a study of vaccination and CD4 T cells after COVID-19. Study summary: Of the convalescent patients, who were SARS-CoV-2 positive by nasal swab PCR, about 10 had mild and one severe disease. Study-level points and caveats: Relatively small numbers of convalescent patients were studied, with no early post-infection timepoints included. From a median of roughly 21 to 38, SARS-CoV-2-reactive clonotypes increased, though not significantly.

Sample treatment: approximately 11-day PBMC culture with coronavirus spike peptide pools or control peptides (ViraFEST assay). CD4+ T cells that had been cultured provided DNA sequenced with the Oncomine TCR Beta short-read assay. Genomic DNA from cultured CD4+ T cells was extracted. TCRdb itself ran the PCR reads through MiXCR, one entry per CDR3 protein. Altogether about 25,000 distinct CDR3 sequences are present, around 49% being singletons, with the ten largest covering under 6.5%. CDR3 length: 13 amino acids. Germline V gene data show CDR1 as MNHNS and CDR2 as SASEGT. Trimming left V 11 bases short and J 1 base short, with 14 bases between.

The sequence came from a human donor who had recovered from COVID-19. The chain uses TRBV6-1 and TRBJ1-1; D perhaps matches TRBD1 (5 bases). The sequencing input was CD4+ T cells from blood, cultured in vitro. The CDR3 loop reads CAVIFQGNTEAFF. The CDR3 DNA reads TGTGCCGTAATCTTTCAGGGGAACACTGAAGCTTTCTTT.